The clone carrying this T cell receptor (beta chain) was detected only once. Its target is not known. People who had autoimmune disease history or systemic immunosuppression were excluded. This CDR3 is 17 amino acids long. This specimen comes from a study of OX40 agonist ivuxolimab in advanced cancers. Study information: The mean age was roughly 60 years, ranging from about 20 to 90, with more than 70% of participants male. Study-wide results and limits: Within 6 weeks, CD4+ and CD8+ blood T cells expanded clonally at 0.1 to 3.0 mg/kg.

Assay: immunoSEQ multiplex PCR; the TCRdb copy retains only in-frame clones and omits some. The sample shows 17,000 or so clones, 70% to 90% of them seen only once. The chain joins TRBV21-1 to TRBJ2-3; the tabulated D call, TRBD2, remains unverified against the DNA. TRBV21-1 is flagged as a pseudogene. This clonotype originated in an adult with an advanced solid tumor such as melanoma, head and neck, liver or kidney cancer. This material consisted of CD4+ or CD8+ T cells sorted from blood, taken in a trial of the OX40 agonist ivuxolimab. The CDR3 bases are TGTGCCAGCAGCAAAGCGAGGACGGTCCCGGGGACAGATACGCAGTATTTT. Its translation is CASSKARTVPGTDTQYF.